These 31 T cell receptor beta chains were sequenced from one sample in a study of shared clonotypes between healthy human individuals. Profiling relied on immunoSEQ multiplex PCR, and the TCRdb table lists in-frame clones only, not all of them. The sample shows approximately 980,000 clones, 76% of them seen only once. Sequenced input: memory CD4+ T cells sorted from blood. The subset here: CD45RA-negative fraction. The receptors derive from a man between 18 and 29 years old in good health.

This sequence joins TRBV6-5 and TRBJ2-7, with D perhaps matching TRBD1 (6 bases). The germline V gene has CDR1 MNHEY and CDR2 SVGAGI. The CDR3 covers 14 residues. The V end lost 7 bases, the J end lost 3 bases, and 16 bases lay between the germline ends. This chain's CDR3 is CASNQPGVDYEQYF. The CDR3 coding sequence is TGTGCCAGCAACCAGCCAGGGGTGGACTACGAGCAGTACTTC.

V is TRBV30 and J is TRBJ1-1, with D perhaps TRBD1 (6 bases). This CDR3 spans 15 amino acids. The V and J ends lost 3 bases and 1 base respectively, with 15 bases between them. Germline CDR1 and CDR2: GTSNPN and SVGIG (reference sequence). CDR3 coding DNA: TGTGCCTGGAGATTGACCGGGACAAAGAACACTGAAGCTTTCTTT. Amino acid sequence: CAWRLTGTKNTEAFF.

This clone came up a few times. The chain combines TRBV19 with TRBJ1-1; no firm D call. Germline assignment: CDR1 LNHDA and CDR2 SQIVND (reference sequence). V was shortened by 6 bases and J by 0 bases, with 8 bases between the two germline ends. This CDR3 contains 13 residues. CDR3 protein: CASSPILNTEAFF. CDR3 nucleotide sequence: TGTGCCAGTAGCCCCATTTTGAACACTGAAGCTTTCTTT.

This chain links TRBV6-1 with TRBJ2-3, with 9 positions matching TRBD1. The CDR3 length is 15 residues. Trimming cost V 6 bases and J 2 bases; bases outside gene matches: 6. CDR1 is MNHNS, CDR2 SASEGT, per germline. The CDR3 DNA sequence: TGTGCCAGCAGCGGGACAGGGATATCCACAGATACGCAGTATTTT. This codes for CASSGTGISTDTQYF.

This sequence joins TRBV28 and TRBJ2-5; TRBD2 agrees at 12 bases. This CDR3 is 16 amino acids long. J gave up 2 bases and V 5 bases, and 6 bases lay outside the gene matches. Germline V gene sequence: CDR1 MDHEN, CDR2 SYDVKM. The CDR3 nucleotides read TGTGCCAGCAGTCCCTGGACTAGCGGGGCACAAGAGACCCAGTACTTC. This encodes CASSPWTSGAQETQYF.

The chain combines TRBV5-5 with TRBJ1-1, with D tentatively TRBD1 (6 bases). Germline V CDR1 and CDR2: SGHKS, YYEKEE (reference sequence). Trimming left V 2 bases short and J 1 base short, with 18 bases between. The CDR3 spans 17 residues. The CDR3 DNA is TGTGCCAGCAGCTTCCCCCGGACAGATCTAAGGAACACTGAAGCTTTCTTT. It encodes CASSFPRTDLRNTEAFF.

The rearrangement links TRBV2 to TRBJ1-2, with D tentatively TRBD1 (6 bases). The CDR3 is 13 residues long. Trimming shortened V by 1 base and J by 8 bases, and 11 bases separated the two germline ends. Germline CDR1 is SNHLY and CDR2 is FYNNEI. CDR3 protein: CASSEGTTGGYTF. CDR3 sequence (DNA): TGTGCCAGCAGTGAAGGGACGACAGGCGGCTACACCTTC. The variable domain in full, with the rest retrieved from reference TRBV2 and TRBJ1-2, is EPEVTQTPSHQVTQMGQEVILRCVPISNHLYFYWYRQILGQKVEFLVSFYNNEISEKSEIFDDQFSVERPDGSNFTLKIRSTKLEDSAMYFCASSEGTTGGYTFGSGTRLTVV.

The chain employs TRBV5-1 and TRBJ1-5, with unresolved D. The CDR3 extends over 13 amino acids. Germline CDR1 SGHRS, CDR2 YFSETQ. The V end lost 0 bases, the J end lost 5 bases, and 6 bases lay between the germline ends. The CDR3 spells CASSLGQHQPQHF. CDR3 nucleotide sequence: TGCGCCAGCAGCTTGGGACAACATCAGCCCCAGCATTTT.

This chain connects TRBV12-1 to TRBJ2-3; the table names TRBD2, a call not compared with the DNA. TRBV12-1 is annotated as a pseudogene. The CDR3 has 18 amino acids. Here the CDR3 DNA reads TGTGCCAGCAGCCCACCCCAGCGGGGGCCCCAGCTCACAGATACGCAGTATTTT. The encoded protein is CASSPPQRGPQLTDTQYF.

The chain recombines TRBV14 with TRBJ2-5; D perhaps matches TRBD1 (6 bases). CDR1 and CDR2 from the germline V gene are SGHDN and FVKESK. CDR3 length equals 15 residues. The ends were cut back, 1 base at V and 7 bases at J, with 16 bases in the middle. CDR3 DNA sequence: TGTGCCAGCAGCCAAGTCCAGGGGCCATACGGGACCCAGTACTTC. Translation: CASSQVQGPYGTQYF.

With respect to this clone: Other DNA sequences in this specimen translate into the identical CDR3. The CDR3 nucleotides are TGTGCCAGCAGCTTGGGGGGGGCGCCGAGCAATCAGCCCCAGCATTTT. Protein sequence: CASSLGGAPSNQPQHF. The rearrangement joins TRBV7-9 to TRBJ1-5; possible D gene TRBD1, 6 bases. The germline CDR1 and CDR2 sequences are SEHNR and FQNEAQ (reference sequence). Trimming pared 3 bases from V and 1 base from J, leaving 13 bases between. The CDR3 spans 16 residues. Combining the CDR3 with reference TRBV7-9 and TRBJ1-5 gives the whole variable domain DTGVSQNPRHKITKRGQNVTFRCDPISEHNRLYWYRQTLGQGPEFLTYFQNEAQLEKSRLLSDRFSAERPKGSFSTLEIQRTEQGDSAMYLCASSLGGAPSNQPQHFGDGTRLSIL.

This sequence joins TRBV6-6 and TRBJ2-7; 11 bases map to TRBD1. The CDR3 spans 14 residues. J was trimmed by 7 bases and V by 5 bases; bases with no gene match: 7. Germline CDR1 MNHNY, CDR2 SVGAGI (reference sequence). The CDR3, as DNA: TGTGCCAGCAGTGACCGGGACAGGGGGTTTGAGCAGTACTTC. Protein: CASSDRDRGFEQYF.

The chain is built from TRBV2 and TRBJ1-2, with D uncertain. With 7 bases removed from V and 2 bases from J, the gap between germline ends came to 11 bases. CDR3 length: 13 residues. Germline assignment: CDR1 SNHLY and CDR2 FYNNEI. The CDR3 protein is CASIEGQNYGYTF. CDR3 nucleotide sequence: TGTGCCAGCATAGAGGGTCAGAACTATGGCTACACCTTC.

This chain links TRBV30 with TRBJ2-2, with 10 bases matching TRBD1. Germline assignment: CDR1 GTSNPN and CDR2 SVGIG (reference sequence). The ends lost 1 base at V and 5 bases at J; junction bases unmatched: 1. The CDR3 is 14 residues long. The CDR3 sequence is CAWSGGQGTGELFF. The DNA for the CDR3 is TGTGCCTGGAGTGGGGGACAGGGGACCGGGGAGCTGTTTTTT.

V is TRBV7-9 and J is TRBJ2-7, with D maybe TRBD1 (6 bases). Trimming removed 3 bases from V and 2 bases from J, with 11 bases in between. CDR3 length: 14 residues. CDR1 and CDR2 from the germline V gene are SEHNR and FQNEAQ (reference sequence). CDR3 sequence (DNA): TGTGCCAGCAGCTTCTCAGGGGCTCCCTACGAGCAGTACTTC. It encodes CASSFSGAPYEQYF.

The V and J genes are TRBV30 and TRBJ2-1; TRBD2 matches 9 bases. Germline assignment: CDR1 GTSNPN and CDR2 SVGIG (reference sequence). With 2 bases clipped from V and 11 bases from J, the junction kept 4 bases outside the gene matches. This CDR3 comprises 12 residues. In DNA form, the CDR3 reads TGTGCCTGGAGTTTCACTAGCGGGCAGCAGTTCTTC. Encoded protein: CAWSFTSGQQFF. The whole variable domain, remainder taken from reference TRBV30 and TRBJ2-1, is SQTIHQWPATLVQPVGSPLSLECTVEGTSNPNLYWYRQAAGRGLQLLFYSVGIGQISSEVPQNLSASRPQDRQFILSSKKLLLSDSGFYLCAWSFTSGQQFFGPGTRLTVL.

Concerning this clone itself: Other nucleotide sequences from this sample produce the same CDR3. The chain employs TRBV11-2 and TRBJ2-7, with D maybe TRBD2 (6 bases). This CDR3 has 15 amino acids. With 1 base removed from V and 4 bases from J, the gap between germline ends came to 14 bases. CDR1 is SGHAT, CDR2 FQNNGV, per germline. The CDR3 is CASSLGGVGLYEQYF. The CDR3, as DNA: TGTGCCAGCAGCTTAGGCGGGGTGGGGTTATACGAGCAGTACTTC.

As DNA, the CDR3 is TGTGCCTGGAGAAGGGATCATAATTCACCCCTCCACTTT. Encoded protein: CAWRRDHNSPLHF. The chain links TRBV30 to TRBJ1-6; D remains unclear. This CDR3 is built from 13 residues. Trimming cost V 3 bases and J 5 bases, with 8 bases left between them. CDR1 and CDR2 (germline): GTSNPN, SVGIG (reference sequence).

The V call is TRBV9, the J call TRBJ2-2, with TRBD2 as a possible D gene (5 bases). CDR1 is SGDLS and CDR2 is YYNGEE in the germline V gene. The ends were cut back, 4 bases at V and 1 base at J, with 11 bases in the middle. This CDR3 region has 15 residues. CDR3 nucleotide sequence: TGTGCCAGCAGCCTAGGTGAGGGGAACACCGGGGAGCTGTTTTTT. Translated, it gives CASSLGEGNTGELFF.

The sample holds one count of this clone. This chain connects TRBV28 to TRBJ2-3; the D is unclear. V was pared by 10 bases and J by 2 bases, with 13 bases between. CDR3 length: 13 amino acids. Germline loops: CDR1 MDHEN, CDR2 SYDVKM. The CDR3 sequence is CATKEGNTDTQYF. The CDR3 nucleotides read TGTGCCACCAAGGAAGGGAACACAGATACGCAGTATTTT.

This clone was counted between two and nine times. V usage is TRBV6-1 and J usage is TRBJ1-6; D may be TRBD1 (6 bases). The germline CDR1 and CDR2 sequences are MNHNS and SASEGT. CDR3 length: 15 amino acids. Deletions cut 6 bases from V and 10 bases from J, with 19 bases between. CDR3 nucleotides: TGTGCCAGCAGCCTTAACAGGGTTGCTTTATCACCCCTCCACTTT. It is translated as CASSLNRVALSPLHF.

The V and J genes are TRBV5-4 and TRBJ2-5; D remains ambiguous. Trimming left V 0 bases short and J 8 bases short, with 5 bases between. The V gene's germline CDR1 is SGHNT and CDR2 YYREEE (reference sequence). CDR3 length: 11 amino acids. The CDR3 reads CASSLGNTQYF. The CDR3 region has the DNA TGTGCCAGCAGCTTGGGCAATACCCAGTACTTC.

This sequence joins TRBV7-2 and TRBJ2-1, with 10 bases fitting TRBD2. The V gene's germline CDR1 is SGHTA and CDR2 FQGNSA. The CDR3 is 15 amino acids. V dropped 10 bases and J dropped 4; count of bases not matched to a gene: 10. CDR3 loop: CATRASGGLYNEQFF. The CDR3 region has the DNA TGTGCCACGAGGGCTAGCGGGGGCCTGTACAATGAGCAGTTCTTC.

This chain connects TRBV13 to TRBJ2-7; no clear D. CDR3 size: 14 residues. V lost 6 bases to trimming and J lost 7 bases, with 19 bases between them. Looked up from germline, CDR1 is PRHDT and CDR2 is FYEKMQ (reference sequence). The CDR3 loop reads CASSNGSFHLEQYF. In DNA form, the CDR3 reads TGTGCCAGCAGTAACGGCTCGTTCCATCTTGAGCAGTACTTC.

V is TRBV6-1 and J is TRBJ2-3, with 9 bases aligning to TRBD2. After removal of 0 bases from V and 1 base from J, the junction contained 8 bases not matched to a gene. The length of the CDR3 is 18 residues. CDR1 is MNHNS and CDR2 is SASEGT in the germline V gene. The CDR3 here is CASSEAGGLAGRTDTQYF. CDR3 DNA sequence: TGTGCCAGCAGTGAAGCAGGGGGCCTAGCGGGACGCACAGATACGCAGTATTTT.

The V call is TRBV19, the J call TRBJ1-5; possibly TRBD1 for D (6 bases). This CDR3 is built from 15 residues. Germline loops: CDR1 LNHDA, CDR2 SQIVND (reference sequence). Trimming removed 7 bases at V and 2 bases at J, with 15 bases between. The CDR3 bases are TGTGCCAGTACCGCACAGGGTAACGGCAATCAGCCCCAGCATTTT. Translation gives CASTAQGNGNQPQHF.

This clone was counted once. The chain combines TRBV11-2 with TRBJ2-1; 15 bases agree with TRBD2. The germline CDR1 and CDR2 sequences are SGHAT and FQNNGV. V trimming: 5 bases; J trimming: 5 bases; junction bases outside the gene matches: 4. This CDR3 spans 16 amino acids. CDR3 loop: CASSPGLAGGHNEQFF. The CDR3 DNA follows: TGTGCCAGCAGCCCGGGACTAGCGGGAGGTCACAATGAGCAGTTCTTC.

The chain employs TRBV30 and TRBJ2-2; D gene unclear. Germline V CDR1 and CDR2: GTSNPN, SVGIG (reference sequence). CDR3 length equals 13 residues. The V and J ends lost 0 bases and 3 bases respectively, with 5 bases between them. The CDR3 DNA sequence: TGTGCCTGGAGTGTACGATACACCGGGGAGCTGTTTTTT. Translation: CAWSVRYTGELFF.

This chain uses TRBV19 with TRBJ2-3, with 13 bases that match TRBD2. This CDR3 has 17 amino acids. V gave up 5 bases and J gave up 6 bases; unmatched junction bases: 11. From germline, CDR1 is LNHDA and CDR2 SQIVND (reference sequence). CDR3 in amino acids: CASSPPWGTSGTDTQYF. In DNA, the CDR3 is TGTGCCAGTAGTCCCCCATGGGGGACTAGCGGGACGGATACGCAGTATTTT. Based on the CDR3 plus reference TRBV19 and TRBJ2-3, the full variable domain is DGGITQSPKYLFRKEGQNVTLSCEQNLNHDAMYWYRQDPGQGLRLIYYSQIVNDFQKGDIAEGYSVSREKKESFPLTVTSAQKNPTAFYLCASSPPWGTSGTDTQYFGPGTRLTVL.

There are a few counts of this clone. CDR3 residues: CAWSAPGTSVYEQYF. In DNA, the CDR3 is TGTGCCTGGAGTGCTCCCGGGACTAGCGTTTACGAGCAGTACTTC. The V and J genes are TRBV30 and TRBJ2-7; 10 bases are a match to TRBD2. With V trimmed by 1 base and J by 4 bases, 7 bases remained unmatched. The CDR3 is 15 amino acids. Germline-derived CDR1 and CDR2 are GTSNPN and SVGIG (reference sequence).

This CDR3 reads CASTRAPYGYTF. Here the CDR3 DNA reads TGTGCCAGCACCCGGGCCCCCTATGGCTACACCTTC. V is TRBV27 and J is TRBJ1-2, with D unclear. The CDR3 spans 12 residues. Germline CDR1 is MNHEY and CDR2 is SMNVEV (reference sequence). Trimming took 7 bases from V and 4 from J, leaving 10 bases between them.